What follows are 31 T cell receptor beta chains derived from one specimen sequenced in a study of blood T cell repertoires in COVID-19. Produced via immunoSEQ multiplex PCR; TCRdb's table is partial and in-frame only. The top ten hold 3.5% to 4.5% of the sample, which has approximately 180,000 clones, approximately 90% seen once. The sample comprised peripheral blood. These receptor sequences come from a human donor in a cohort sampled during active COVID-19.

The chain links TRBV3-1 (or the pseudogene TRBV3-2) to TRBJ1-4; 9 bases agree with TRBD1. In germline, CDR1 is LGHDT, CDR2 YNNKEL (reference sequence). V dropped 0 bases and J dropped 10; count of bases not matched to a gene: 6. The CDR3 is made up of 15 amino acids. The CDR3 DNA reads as TGTGCCAGCAGCCAAGATAGGGGGACAGGGAGAAAACTGTTTTTT. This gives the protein CASSQDRGTGRKLFF.

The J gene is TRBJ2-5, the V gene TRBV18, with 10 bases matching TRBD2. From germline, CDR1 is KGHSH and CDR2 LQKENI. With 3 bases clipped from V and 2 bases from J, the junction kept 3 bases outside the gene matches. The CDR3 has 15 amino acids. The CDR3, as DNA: TGTGCCAGCTCACCCACTAGCGGGGATCAAGAGACCCAGTACTTC. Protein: CASSPTSGDQETQYF. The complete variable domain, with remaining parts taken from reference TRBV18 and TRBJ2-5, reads NAGVMQNPRHLVRRRGQEARLRCSPMKGHSHVYWYRQLPEEGLKFMVYLQKENIIDESGMPKERFSAEFPKEGPSILRIQQVVRGDSAAYFCASSPTSGDQETQYFGPGTRLLVL.

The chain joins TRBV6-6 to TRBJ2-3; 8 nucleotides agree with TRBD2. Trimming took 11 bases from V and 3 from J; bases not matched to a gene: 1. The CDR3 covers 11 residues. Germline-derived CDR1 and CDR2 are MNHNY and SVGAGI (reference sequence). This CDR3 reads CACGRTDTQYF. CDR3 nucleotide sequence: TGTGCCTGCGGGAGGACAGATACGCAGTATTTT.

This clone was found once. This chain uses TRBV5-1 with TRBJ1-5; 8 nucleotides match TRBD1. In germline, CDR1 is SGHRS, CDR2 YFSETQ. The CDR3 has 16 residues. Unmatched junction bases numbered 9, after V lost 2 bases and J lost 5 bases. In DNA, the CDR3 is TGCGCCAGCAGCTTAAACCGGGACAGGACATATCAGCCCCAGCATTTT. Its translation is CASSLNRDRTYQPQHF.

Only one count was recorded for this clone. CDR3 nucleotides: TGTGCCAGCAGTTCCCCCCGGCTAGCGGGACCGAGGGATACGCAGTATTTT. Translating it yields CASSSPRLAGPRDTQYF. The chain couples TRBV28 to TRBJ2-3, with TRBD2 matching over 9 bases. Germline V gene sequence: CDR1 MDHEN, CDR2 SYDVKM. J lost 6 bases, V lost 4 bases, and 14 bases had no gene match. The CDR3 totals 17 residues.

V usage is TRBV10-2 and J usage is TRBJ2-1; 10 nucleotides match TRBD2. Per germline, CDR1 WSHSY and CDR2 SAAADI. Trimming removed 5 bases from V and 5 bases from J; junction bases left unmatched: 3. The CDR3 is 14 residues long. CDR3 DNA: TGCGCCAGCAGTCTGAGCGGGAGGGACAATGAGCAGTTCTTC. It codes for CASSLSGRDNEQFF.

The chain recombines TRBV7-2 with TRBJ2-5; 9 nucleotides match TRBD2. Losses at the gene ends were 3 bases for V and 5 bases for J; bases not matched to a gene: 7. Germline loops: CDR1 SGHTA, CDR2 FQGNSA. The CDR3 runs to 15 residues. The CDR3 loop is CASSLSSGSSETQYF. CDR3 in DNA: TGTGCCAGCAGCTTGAGTAGCGGGAGCTCGGAGACCCAGTACTTC.

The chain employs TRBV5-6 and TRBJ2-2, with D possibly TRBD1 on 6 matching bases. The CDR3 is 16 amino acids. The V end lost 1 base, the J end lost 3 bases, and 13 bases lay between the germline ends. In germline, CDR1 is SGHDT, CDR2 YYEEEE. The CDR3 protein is CASSLSYRADTGELFF. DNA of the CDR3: TGTGCCAGCAGCTTGAGTTACAGGGCGGACACCGGGGAGCTGTTTTTT.

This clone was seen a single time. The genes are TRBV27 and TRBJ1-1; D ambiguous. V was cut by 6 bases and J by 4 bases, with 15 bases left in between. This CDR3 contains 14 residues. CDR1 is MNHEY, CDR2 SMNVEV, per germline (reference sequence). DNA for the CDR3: TGTGCCAGCAGCCCCTTTGTAGTTGGCACTGAAGCTTTCTTT. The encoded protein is CASSPFVVGTEAFF.

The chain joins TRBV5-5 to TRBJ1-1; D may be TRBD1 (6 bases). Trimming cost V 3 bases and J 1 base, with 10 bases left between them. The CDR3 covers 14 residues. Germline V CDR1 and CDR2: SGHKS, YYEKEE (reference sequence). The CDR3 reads CASSSPGQNTEAFF. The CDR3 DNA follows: TGTGCCAGCAGCTCTCCGGGACAGAACACTGAAGCTTTCTTT.

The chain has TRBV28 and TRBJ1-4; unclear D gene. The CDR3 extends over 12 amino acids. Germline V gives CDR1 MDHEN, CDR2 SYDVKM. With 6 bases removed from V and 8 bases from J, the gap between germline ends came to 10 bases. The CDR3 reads CASSQPGEKLFF. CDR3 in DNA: TGTGCCAGCAGCCAACCGGGAGAAAAACTGTTTTTT.

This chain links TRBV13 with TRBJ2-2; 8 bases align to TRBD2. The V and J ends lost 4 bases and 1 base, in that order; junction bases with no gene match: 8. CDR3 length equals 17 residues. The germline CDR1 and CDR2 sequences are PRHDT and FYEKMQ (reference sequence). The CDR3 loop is CASSSPLGGGNTGELFF. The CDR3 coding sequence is TGTGCCAGCAGCTCACCCCTCGGGGGGGGGAACACCGGGGAGCTGTTTTTT.

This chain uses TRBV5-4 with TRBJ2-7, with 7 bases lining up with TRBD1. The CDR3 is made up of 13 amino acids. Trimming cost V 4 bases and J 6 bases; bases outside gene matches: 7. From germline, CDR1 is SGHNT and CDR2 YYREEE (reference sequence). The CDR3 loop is CASSPDRVGEQYF. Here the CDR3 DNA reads TGTGCCAGCAGCCCCGACAGGGTCGGCGAGCAGTACTTC.

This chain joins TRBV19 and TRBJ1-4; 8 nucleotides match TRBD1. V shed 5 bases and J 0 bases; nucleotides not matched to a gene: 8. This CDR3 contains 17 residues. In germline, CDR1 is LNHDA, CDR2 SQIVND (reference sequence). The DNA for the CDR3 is TGTGCCAGTAGTCGGAGGACAGGGACTTCAACTAATGAAAAACTGTTTTTT. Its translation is CASSRRTGTSTNEKLFF.

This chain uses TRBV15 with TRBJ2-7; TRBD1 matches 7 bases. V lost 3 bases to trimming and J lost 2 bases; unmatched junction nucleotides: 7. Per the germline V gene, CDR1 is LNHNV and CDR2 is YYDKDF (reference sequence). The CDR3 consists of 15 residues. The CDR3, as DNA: TGTGCCACCAGCAGGAGACAGGGCCTCGCCTACGAGCAGTACTTC. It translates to CATSRRQGLAYEQYF.

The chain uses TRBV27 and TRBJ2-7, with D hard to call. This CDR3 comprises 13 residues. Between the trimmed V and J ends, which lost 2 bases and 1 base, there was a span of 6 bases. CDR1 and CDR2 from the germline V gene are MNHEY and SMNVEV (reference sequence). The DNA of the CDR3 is TGTGCCAGCAGTTTAAGAGCGTCCTACGAGCAGTACTTC. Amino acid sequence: CASSLRASYEQYF.

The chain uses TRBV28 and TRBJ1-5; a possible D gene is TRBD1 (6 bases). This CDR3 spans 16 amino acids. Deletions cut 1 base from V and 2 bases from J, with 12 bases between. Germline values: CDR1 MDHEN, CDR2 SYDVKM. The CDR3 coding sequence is TGTGCCAGCAGTTTATTTGGGGGCTTGGGCAATCAGCCCCAGCATTTT. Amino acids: CASSLFGGLGNQPQHF.

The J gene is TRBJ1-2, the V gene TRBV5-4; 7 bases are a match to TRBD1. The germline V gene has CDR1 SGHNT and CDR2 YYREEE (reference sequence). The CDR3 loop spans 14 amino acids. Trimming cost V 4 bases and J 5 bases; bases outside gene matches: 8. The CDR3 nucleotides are TGTGCCAGCAGCCGGGGACAGATAAAATATGGCTACACCTTC. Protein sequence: CASSRGQIKYGYTF.

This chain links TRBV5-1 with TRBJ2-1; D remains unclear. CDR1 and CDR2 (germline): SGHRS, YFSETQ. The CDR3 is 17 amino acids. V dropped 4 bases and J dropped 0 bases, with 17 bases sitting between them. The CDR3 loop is CASSRDPPGGSYNEQFF. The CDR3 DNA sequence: TGCGCCAGCAGCCGAGACCCCCCGGGTGGCTCCTACAATGAGCAGTTCTTC.

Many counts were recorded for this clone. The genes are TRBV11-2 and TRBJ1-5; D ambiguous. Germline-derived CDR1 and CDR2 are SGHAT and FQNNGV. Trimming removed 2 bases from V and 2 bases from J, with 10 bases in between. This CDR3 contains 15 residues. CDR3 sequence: CASSLSDGGNQPQHF. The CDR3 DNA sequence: TGTGCCAGCAGCTTATCCGACGGGGGCAATCAGCCCCAGCATTTT.

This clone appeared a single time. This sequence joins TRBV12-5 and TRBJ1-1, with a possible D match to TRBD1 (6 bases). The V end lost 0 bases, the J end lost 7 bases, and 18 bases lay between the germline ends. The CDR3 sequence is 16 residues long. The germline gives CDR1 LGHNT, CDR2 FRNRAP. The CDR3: CASGLVLGGAWVEAFF. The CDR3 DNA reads TGTGCTAGTGGTTTGGTACTAGGGGGGGCATGGGTTGAAGCTTTCTTT.

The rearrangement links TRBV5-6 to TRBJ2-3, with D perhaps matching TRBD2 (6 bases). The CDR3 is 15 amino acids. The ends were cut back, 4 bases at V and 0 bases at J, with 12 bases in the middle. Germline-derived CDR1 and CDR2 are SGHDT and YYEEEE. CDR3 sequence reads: CASSGTGGSTDTQYF. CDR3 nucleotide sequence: TGTGCCAGCAGCGGGACCGGAGGGAGCACAGATACGCAGTATTTT. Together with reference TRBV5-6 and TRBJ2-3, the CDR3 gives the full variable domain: DAGVTQSPTHLIKTRGQQVTLRCSPKSGHDTVSWYQQALGQGPQFIFQYYEEEERQRGNFPDRFSGHQFPNYSSELNVNALLLGDSALYLCASSGTGGSTDTQYFGPGTRLTVL.

For the CDR3, the DNA is TGTGCCAGCAGTTCGGCCTACGAGCAGTACTTC. This sequence encodes CASSSAYEQYF. The V and J genes are TRBV27 and TRBJ2-7; D is ambiguous. The CDR3 loop spans 11 amino acids. V lost 4 bases and J 2 bases, leaving 3 bases between the germline ends. Per germline, CDR1 MNHEY and CDR2 SMNVEV (reference sequence).

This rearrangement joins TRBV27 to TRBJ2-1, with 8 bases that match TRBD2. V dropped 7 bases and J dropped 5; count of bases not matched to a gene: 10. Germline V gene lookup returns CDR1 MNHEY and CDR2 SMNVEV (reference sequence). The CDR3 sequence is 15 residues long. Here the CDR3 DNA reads TGTGCCAGCACCATGGCCGGGACTAGGAACAATGAGCAGTTCTTC. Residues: CASTMAGTRNNEQFF.

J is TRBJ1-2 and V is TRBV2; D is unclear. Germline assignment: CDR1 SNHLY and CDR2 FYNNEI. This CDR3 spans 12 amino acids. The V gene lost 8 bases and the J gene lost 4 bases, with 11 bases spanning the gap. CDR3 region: CASGASVYGYTF. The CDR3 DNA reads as TGTGCCAGCGGAGCTTCGGTCTATGGCTACACCTTC. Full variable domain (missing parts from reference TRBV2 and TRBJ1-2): EPEVTQTPSHQVTQMGQEVILRCVPISNHLYFYWYRQILGQKVEFLVSFYNNEISEKSEIFDDQFSVERPDGSNFTLKIRSTKLEDSAMYFCASGASVYGYTFGSGTRLTVV.

The CDR3 coding sequence is TGTGCCAGCAGCTTGGTTTTGACAGCAGACTCACCCCTCCACTTT. This encodes CASSLVLTADSPLHF. This rearrangement joins TRBV5-5 to TRBJ1-6, with a tentative D call TRBD1 (5 bases). The CDR3 sequence is 15 residues long. The germline V and J ends were trimmed by 0 bases and 10 bases, with 14 bases remaining between them. Germline CDR1 is SGHKS and CDR2 is YYEKEE (reference sequence).

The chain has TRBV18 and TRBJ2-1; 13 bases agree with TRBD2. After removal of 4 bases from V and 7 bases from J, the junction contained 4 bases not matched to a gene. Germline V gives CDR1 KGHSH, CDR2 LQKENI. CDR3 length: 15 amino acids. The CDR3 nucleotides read TGTGCCAGCTCACAGGGACTAGCGGGACTAAATGAGCAGTTCTTC. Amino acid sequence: CASSQGLAGLNEQFF.

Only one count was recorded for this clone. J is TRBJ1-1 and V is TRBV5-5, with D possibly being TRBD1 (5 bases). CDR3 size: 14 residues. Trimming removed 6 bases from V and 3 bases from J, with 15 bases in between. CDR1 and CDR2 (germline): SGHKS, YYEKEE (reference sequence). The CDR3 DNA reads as TGTGCCAGCACACGAAGGGGCTTAGACACTGAAGCTTTCTTT. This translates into CASTRRGLDTEAFF.

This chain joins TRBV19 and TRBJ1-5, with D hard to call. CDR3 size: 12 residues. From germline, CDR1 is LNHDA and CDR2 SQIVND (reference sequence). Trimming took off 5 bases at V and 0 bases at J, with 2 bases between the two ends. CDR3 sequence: CASSRSNQPQHF. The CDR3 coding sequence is TGTGCCAGTAGTCGTAGCAATCAGCCCCAGCATTTT.

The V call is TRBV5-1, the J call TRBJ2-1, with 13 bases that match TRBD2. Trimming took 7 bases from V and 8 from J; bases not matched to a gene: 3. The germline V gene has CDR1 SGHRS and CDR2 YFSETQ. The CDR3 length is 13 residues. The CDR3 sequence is CASGGLAGDEQFF. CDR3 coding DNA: TGCGCCAGCGGCGGACTAGCGGGAGATGAGCAGTTCTTC.

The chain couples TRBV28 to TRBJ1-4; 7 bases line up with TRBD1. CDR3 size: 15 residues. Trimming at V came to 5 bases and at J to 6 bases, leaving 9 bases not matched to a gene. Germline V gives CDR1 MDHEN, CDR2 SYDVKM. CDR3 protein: CASSPTGVGDEKLFF. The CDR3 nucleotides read TGTGCCAGCAGTCCCACAGGGGTGGGGGATGAAAAACTGTTTTTT.